This T cell receptor beta chain was identified in a study of Ad26.COV2.S vaccination and SARS-CoV-2 variants. Overall study: The study gave Ad26.COV2.S intramuscularly, once or twice 56 days apart. Regarding the study as a whole: It was found that vaccine and placebo recipients had similar non-spike TCR breadth. Spike-specific TCR breadth was greater after Ad26.COV2.S than placebo.

Profiled with immunoSEQ multiplex PCR; TCRdb holds only in-frame clones, not every one. Of about 220,000 clones in the sample, around 89% were seen once. Sample treatment: over 15 received Ad26.COV2.S at low or high dose, single or two shots; several received placebo; per-sample allocation not given. Day 63 after the first vaccine or placebo injection was the time point for sampling. Based in Boston, the donor was an adult of 18-55 years. This clone was found a few times. What it binds is unknown. An end of the junction does not agree with germline; a read error may underlie this. This CDR3 has 13 amino acids. Looked up from germline, CDR1 is SQVTM and CDR2 is ANQGSEA.

This TCR derives from a person between 18 and 65 years old who received the Ad26.COV2.S COVID-19 vaccine or a placebo. The chain is built from TRBV29-1 and TRBJ1-5; D is uncertain. The sample in question was peripheral blood, obtained in a trial of Ad26.COV2.S vaccine versus placebo. The CDR3 bases are TGCAGCGTAGAAGACGGGCACAATCAGCCCCAGCATTTT. This codes for CSVEDGHNQPQHF.